Listed below are T cell receptor beta chains from one sample, sequenced in a study of CD8+ T cells in alopecia areata. The protocol was immunoSEQ multiplex PCR, while the TCRdb copy is restricted to in-frame clones and leaves out a portion. The table shows some 130,000 clones, with around 56% occurring only once. Here the sequenced sample was CD4+ T cells sorted from blood, taken at week 4, from a patient treated with tofacitinib. The receptors were sampled from a human donor with alopecia areata. Each CDR3 is given with its conserved first and last residue. The order of the fields is V gene, J gene, D gene, clone size, CDR3 DNA, CDR3 protein. A D gene is named only where the DNA matches it firmly. Clone size is not always given. Where it is, it says once, few, many or a class for expanded clones.

V gene: TRBV30; J gene: TRBJ2-4; D gene: -; clone size: few; CDR3 DNA: TGTGCCTGGAGTGTACAGGGACTAGCCAAAAACATTCAGTACTTC; CDR3 protein: CAWSVQGLAKNIQYF
V gene: TRBV4-1; J gene: TRBJ2-7; D gene: -; clone size: -; CDR3 DNA: TGCGCCAGCAGCCAAGAAAGGATTACGGCAGGTATCTACGAGCAGTACTTC; CDR3 protein: CASSQERITAGIYEQYF
V gene: TRBV25-1; J gene: TRBJ1-1; D gene: -; clone size: -; CDR3 DNA: TGTGCCAGCAGCCCCTCAAGGGGTAACACTGAAGCTTTCTTT; CDR3 protein: CASSPSRGNTEAFF
V gene: TRBV7-9; J gene: TRBJ2-2; D gene: -; clone size: -; CDR3 DNA: TGTGCCAGCAACCCTGGAGCTATCGCGAACACCGGGGAGCTGTTTTTT; CDR3 protein: CASNPGAIANTGELFF
V gene: TRBV5-1; J gene: TRBJ2-4; D gene: -; clone size: once; CDR3 DNA: TGCGCCAGCAGCCTCGGGTGGAGCAAAAACATTCAGTACTTC; CDR3 protein: CASSLGWSKNIQYF
V gene: TRBV2; J gene: TRBJ2-5; D gene: TRBD2; clone size: -; CDR3 DNA: TGTGCCAGCAGTGAACGGACTAGCGGGGGGCACCAGAAAGAGACCCAGTACTTC; CDR3 protein: CASSERTSGGHQKETQYF
V gene: TRBV7-6; J gene: TRBJ2-1; D gene: -; clone size: -; CDR3 DNA: TGTGCCAGCAGCTTGGGAGAATACAATGAGCAGTTCTTC; CDR3 protein: CASSLGEYNEQFF
V gene: TRBV19; J gene: TRBJ1-5; D gene: TRBD1; clone size: few; CDR3 DNA: TGTGCCAGTACCGGACAGGGGGCGGTTAGCAATCAGCCCCAGCATTTT; CDR3 protein: CASTGQGAVSNQPQHF
V gene: TRBV7-9; J gene: TRBJ1-4; D gene: -; clone size: -; CDR3 DNA: TGTGCCAGCAGGGGGAAAAATGAAAAACTGTTTTTT; CDR3 protein: CASRGKNEKLFF
V gene: TRBV29-1; J gene: TRBJ2-7; D gene: -; clone size: few; CDR3 DNA: TGCAGCATCGTAGCGGTTTCGTTGAACGAGCAGTACTTC; CDR3 protein: CSIVAVSLNEQYF
V gene: TRBV19; J gene: TRBJ2-3; D gene: -; clone size: -; CDR3 DNA: TGTGCCAGTAGTTTATGGGGCGATCTATCCCCCACAGATACGCAGTATTTT; CDR3 protein: CASSLWGDLSPTDTQYF
V gene: TRBV14; J gene: TRBJ2-1; D gene: -; clone size: few; CDR3 DNA: TGTGCCAGCAGTTGGGGCAGGGTCTACAATGAGCAGTTCTTC; CDR3 protein: CASSWGRVYNEQFF
V gene: TRBV29-1; J gene: TRBJ2-1; D gene: TRBD1; clone size: -; CDR3 DNA: TGCAGCGTAGGGGACAGGGGCAACTACAATGAGCAGTTCTTC; CDR3 protein: CSVGDRGNYNEQFF
V gene: TRBV7-6; J gene: TRBJ2-5; D gene: -; clone size: -; CDR3 DNA: TGTGCCAGCAGTAGGTGGGGCAGCCAAGAGACCCAGTACTTC; CDR3 protein: CASSRWGSQETQYF
V gene: TRBV29-1; J gene: TRBJ1-5; D gene: -; clone size: -; CDR3 DNA: TGCAGCGTTCTAAGCGGGGTGGCCCAGCATTTT; CDR3 protein: CSVLSGVAQHF
V gene: TRBV29-1; J gene: TRBJ2-7; D gene: -; clone size: -; CDR3 DNA: TGCAGCGTTGTGGGGGCTGGAGAGCAGTACTTC; CDR3 protein: CSVVGAGEQYF
V gene: TRBV29-1; J gene: TRBJ2-5; D gene: -; clone size: -; CDR3 DNA: TGCAGCGTTGAAGACGGTCGGCGGGTTCAAGAGACCCAGTACTTC; CDR3 protein: CSVEDGRRVQETQYF
V gene: TRBV4-1; J gene: TRBJ1-1; D gene: -; clone size: few; CDR3 DNA: TGCGCCAGCAGCCAAGATGTCGACAGATCGACGAACACTGAAGCTTTCTTT; CDR3 protein: CASSQDVDRSTNTEAFF
V gene: TRBV30; J gene: TRBJ1-2; D gene: TRBD1; clone size: -; CDR3 DNA: TGTGCCTGGATCAAATACGGGGGACAGGGCAAGGATAAGGACTATGGCTACACCTTC; CDR3 protein: CAWIKYGGQGKDKDYGYTF
V gene: TRBV5-1; J gene: TRBJ2-1; D gene: -; clone size: -; CDR3 DNA: TGCGCCAGCAGCAGGAACAATGAGCAGTTCTTC; CDR3 protein: CASSRNNEQFF
V gene: TRBV30; J gene: TRBJ1-5; D gene: TRBD1; clone size: -; CDR3 DNA: TGTGCCTGCGCCGGGACAGCGGGGCAGCCCCAGCATTTT; CDR3 protein: CACAGTAGQPQHF
V gene: TRBV7-9; J gene: TRBJ2-7; D gene: -; clone size: -; CDR3 DNA: TGTGCCAGCAGCTTAGCGTACGGGACGGGGAACCACGAGCAGTACTTC; CDR3 protein: CASSLAYGTGNHEQYF
V gene: TRBV29-1; J gene: TRBJ2-1; D gene: TRBD1; clone size: medium-sized; CDR3 DNA: TGCAGCGGGGACAGCGGAGAGCAGTTCTTC; CDR3 protein: CSGDSGEQFF
V gene: TRBV18; J gene: TRBJ2-3; D gene: -; clone size: few; CDR3 DNA: TGTGCCAGCTCACCGAGGACAGCCTTTGGGACAGATACGCAGTATTTT; CDR3 protein: CASSPRTAFGTDTQYF
V gene: TRBV7-3; J gene: TRBJ2-2; D gene: -; clone size: few; CDR3 DNA: TGTGCCAGCAGCCCTTTTGGGGAGCAAGACGGGGAGCTGTTTTTT; CDR3 protein: CASSPFGEQDGELFF
V gene: TRBV13; J gene: TRBJ2-7; D gene: TRBD1; clone size: few; CDR3 DNA: TGTGCCAGCAGCGCCCGACAGGGTTCCTACGAGCAGTACTTC; CDR3 protein: CASSARQGSYEQYF
V gene: TRBV5-4; J gene: TRBJ2-5; D gene: TRBD2; clone size: few; CDR3 DNA: TGTGCCAGCAGCCTCCTACGGACTAGCGGGGGGTTAATCGAGACCCAGTACTTC; CDR3 protein: CASSLLRTSGGLIETQYF
V gene: TRBV7-9; J gene: TRBJ1-1; D gene: -; clone size: -; CDR3 DNA: TGTGCCAGCAGCCCGCGAGGTGCGCGGTTCACTGAAGCTTTCTTT; CDR3 protein: CASSPRGARFTEAFF
V gene: TRBV30; J gene: TRBJ1-4; D gene: TRBD1; clone size: -; CDR3 DNA: TGTGCCTGGAACGACAGGGGCCGGATTGAAAAACTGTTTTTT; CDR3 protein: CAWNDRGRIEKLFF
V gene: TRBV29-1; J gene: TRBJ2-1; D gene: -; clone size: once; CDR3 DNA: TGCAGCGTCGGGCAGGGGGGAGATGAGCAGTTCTTC; CDR3 protein: CSVGQGGDEQFF
V gene: TRBV14; J gene: TRBJ2-4; D gene: -; clone size: -; CDR3 DNA: TGTGCCAGCAGCCAACAGGGCAGGAGCATTCAGTACTTC; CDR3 protein: CASSQQGRSIQYF
V gene: TRBV29-1; J gene: TRBJ2-3; D gene: -; clone size: -; CDR3 DNA: TGCAGCGTTGCTAGGACACTTACCACAGATACGCAGTATTTT; CDR3 protein: CSVARTLTTDTQYF
V gene: TRBV29-1; J gene: TRBJ1-4; D gene: -; clone size: few; CDR3 DNA: TGCAGCGTTGGACAGATAAATGAAAAACTGTTTTTT; CDR3 protein: CSVGQINEKLFF
V gene: TRBV29-1; J gene: TRBJ2-7; D gene: -; clone size: -; CDR3 DNA: TGCAGCGTAGAGGGACCTAGCTCCTACGAGCAGTACTTC; CDR3 protein: CSVEGPSSYEQYF
V gene: TRBV7-3; J gene: TRBJ2-2; D gene: -; clone size: few; CDR3 DNA: TGTGCCAGCAGCTTAATGGCAGGGAATGCCGGGGAGCTGTTTTTT; CDR3 protein: CASSLMAGNAGELFF
V gene: TRBV7-2; J gene: TRBJ1-2; D gene: -; clone size: few; CDR3 DNA: TGTGCCAGCAGCTCGGTACGGAATCTCTATGGCTACACCTTC; CDR3 protein: CASSSVRNLYGYTF
V gene: TRBV15; J gene: TRBJ1-5; D gene: -; clone size: -; CDR3 DNA: TGTGCCACCAGCAGAGACCGGGGAGTTAGCAATCAGCCCCAGCATTTT; CDR3 protein: CATSRDRGVSNQPQHF
V gene: TRBV10-3; J gene: TRBJ1-2; D gene: -; clone size: -; CDR3 DNA: TGTGCCATCAGTGAAGGAGGGAACTATGGCTACACCTTC; CDR3 protein: CAISEGGNYGYTF
V gene: TRBV29-1; J gene: TRBJ1-1; D gene: TRBD1; clone size: -; CDR3 DNA: TGCAGTGCCGGGACAGGGAACACTGAAGCTTTCTTT; CDR3 protein: CSAGTGNTEAFF
V gene: TRBV5-4; J gene: TRBJ2-1; D gene: -; clone size: many; CDR3 DNA: TGTGCCAGCAGCCTCCCACAGGTCAATGAGCAGTTCTTC; CDR3 protein: CASSLPQVNEQFF
V gene: TRBV5-1; J gene: TRBJ2-7; D gene: TRBD1; clone size: -; CDR3 DNA: TGCGCCAGCACCTTTGAGGGGGCGAGGGAGCAGTACTTC; CDR3 protein: CASTFEGAREQYF
V gene: TRBV2; J gene: TRBJ1-5; D gene: -; clone size: -; CDR3 DNA: TGTGCCAGCAGGAAAGAACAGGGTAGCAATCAGCCCCAGCATTTT; CDR3 protein: CASRKEQGSNQPQHF
V gene: TRBV30; J gene: TRBJ2-7; D gene: -; clone size: -; CDR3 DNA: TGTGCCTGGAGTCTGGGGACGGACCCTACCTACGAGCAGTACTTC; CDR3 protein: CAWSLGTDPTYEQYF
V gene: TRBV5-1; J gene: TRBJ1-4; D gene: TRBD1; clone size: -; CDR3 DNA: TGCGCCAGCAGCGCGACAGGGGGCGCCTCGGCCGAAAAACTGTTTTTT; CDR3 protein: CASSATGGASAEKLFF
V gene: TRBV27; J gene: TRBJ2-3; D gene: TRBD2; clone size: -; CDR3 DNA: TGTGCCAGTTCCTCACTTAGCGGGGCGCACAGGAACACAGATACGCAGTATTTT; CDR3 protein: CASSSLSGAHRNTDTQYF
V gene: TRBV25-1; J gene: TRBJ2-2; D gene: -; clone size: -; CDR3 DNA: TGTGCCAGCAGTGCCCCTTCCCGGGACACCGGGGAGCTGTTTTTT; CDR3 protein: CASSAPSRDTGELFF
V gene: TRBV14; J gene: TRBJ2-3; D gene: -; clone size: -; CDR3 DNA: TGTGCCAGCAGCCCAACGACTACTAGCACAGATACGCAGTATTTT; CDR3 protein: CASSPTTTSTDTQYF
V gene: TRBV9; J gene: TRBJ1-1; D gene: -; clone size: -; CDR3 DNA: TGTGCCAGCAGCGTAGCTCAAGGGCTGGGCACTGAAGCTTTCTTT; CDR3 protein: CASSVAQGLGTEAFF
V gene: TRBV11-2; J gene: TRBJ2-1; D gene: -; clone size: -; CDR3 DNA: TGTGCCAGCAGTCCTAATAGGGGAGAGCAGTTCTTC; CDR3 protein: CASSPNRGEQFF
V gene: TRBV9; J gene: TRBJ2-4; D gene: -; clone size: -; CDR3 DNA: TGTGCCAGCAGCGTAAGTGGAGCCAAAAACATTCAGTACTTC; CDR3 protein: CASSVSGAKNIQYF
V gene: TRBV11-2; J gene: TRBJ1-2; D gene: -; clone size: few; CDR3 DNA: TGTGCCAGCAGCGCAACAGGGAGGGGTAACTATGGCTACACCTTC; CDR3 protein: CASSATGRGNYGYTF
V gene: TRBV5-1; J gene: TRBJ2-1; D gene: -; clone size: few; CDR3 DNA: TGCGCCAGCAGCTTTTCGAATGAGCAGTTCTTC; CDR3 protein: CASSFSNEQFF
V gene: TRBV9; J gene: TRBJ2-7; D gene: -; clone size: -; CDR3 DNA: TGTGCCAGCAGCGTTGGGGACCGTCTTAGCGAGCAGTACTTC; CDR3 protein: CASSVGDRLSEQYF
V gene: TRBV10-3; J gene: TRBJ2-1; D gene: TRBD2; clone size: -; CDR3 DNA: TGTGCCGTTACGTCGGGACTAGAGGGCAATGAGCAGTTCTTC; CDR3 protein: CAVTSGLEGNEQFF
V gene: TRBV9; J gene: TRBJ2-2; D gene: TRBD2; clone size: -; CDR3 DNA: TGTGCCAGCAGTGGCCGTGGGGTAGCGGGCACCGGGGAGCTGTTTTTT; CDR3 protein: CASSGRGVAGTGELFF
V gene: TRBV4-2; J gene: TRBJ2-3; D gene: -; clone size: -; CDR3 DNA: TGTGCCAGCAGCCCCGGCAGTGAGGATACGCAGTATTTT; CDR3 protein: CASSPGSEDTQYF
V gene: TRBV5-1; J gene: TRBJ1-1; D gene: -; clone size: few; CDR3 DNA: TGCGCCAGCAGCCCCTCGGGGGCGCCTGAAGCTTTCTTT; CDR3 protein: CASSPSGAPEAFF
V gene: TRBV5-1; J gene: TRBJ2-1; D gene: TRBD1; clone size: -; CDR3 DNA: TGCGCCAGCAGCGTGACCGGGACAGGGCGAGCCTCCTACAATGAGCAGTTCTTC; CDR3 protein: CASSVTGTGRASYNEQFF
V gene: TRBV29-1; J gene: TRBJ2-2; D gene: -; clone size: few; CDR3 DNA: TGCAGCGTTCTGGGGGCTAAGAACACCGGGGAGCTGTTTTTT; CDR3 protein: CSVLGAKNTGELFF
V gene: TRBV19; J gene: TRBJ2-2; D gene: -; clone size: medium-sized; CDR3 DNA: TGTGCCAGTAGTATTTGGTCGACCTCCCTTACCGGGGAGCTGTTTTTT; CDR3 protein: CASSIWSTSLTGELFF